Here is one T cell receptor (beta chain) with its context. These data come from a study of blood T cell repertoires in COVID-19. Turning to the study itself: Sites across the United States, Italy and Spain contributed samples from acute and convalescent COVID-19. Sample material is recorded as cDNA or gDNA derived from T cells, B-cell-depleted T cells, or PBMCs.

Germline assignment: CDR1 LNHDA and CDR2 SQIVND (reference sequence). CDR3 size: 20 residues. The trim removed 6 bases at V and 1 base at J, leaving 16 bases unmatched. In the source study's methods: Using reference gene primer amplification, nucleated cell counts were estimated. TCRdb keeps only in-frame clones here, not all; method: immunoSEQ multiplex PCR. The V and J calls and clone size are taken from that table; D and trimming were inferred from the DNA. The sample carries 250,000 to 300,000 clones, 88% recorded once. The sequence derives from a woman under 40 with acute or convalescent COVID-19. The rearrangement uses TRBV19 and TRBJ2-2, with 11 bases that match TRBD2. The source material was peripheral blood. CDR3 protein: CASRDQGGRTSGWNTGELFF. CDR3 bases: TGTGCCAGTAGAGACCAGGGGGGTAGGACTAGCGGGTGGAACACCGGGGAGCTGTTTTTT.